The clone carrying this T cell receptor (beta chain) was counted only a few times. Methods used by the authors: From reference gene primer amplification, estimates of nucleated cell counts were derived. The assay was immunoSEQ multiplex PCR, and TCRdb's table has in-frame clones only and misses some. V and J calls and clone size come straight from that table; D and trimming were deduced from the DNA. The repertoire holds about 180,000 clones, approximately 90% seen once, with roughly 3.7% in the top ten. This sample was included in a study of blood T cell repertoires in COVID-19. Study-level background: Specimens from acute and convalescent COVID-19 originated in the United States, Italy and Spain. The cDNA or gDNA used as material had been derived from T cells, B-cell-depleted T cells, or PBMCs.

Germline V gives CDR1 SGHNT, CDR2 YENEEA. V lost 0 bases and J 8 bases, leaving 13 bases between the germline ends. The CDR3 extends over 15 amino acids. Sequences were obtained from peripheral blood. This chain uses TRBV11-3 with TRBJ1-4, with D possibly being TRBD1 (5 bases). This receptor was obtained from a young woman with acute or convalescent COVID-19. Here the CDR3 DNA reads TGTGCCAGCAGCTTAGAGGGCAGGGTGCTCGAAAAACTGTTTTTT. It specifies CASSLEGRVLEKLFF.